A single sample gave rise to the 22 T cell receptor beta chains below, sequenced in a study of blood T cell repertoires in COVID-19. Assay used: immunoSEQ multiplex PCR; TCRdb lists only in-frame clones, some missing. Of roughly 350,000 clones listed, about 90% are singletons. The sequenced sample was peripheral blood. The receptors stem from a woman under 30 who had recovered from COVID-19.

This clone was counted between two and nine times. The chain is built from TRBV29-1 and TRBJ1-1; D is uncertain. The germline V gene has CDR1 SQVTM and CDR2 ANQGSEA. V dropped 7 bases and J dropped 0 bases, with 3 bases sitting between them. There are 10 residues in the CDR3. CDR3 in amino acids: CSGLNTEAFF. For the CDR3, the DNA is TGCAGCGGGCTGAACACTGAAGCTTTCTTT.

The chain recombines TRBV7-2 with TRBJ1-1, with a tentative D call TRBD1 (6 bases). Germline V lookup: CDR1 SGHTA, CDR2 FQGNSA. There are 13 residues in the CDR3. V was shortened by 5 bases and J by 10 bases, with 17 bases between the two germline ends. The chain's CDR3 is CASSLEGGAGAFF. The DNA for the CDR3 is TGTGCCAGCAGCCTCGAGGGGGGGGCGGGAGCTTTCTTT.

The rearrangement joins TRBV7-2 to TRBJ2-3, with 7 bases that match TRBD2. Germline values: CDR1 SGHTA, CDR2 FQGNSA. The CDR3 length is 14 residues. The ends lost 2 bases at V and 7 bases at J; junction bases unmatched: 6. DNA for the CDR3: TGTGCCAGCAGCTTATCTAGCGGTTCGAATACGCAGTATTTT. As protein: CASSLSSGSNTQYF.

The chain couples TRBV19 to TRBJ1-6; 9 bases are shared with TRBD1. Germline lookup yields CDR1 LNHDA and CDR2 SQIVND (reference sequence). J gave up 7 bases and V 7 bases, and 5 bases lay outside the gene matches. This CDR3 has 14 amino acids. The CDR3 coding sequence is TGTGCCAGTACTCGGGACAGGGACAATTCACCCCTCCACTTT. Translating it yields CASTRDRDNSPLHF.

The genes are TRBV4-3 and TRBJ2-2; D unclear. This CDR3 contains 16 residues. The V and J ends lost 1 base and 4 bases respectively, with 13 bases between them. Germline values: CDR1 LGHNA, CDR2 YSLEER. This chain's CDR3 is CASSQARVAPTGELFF. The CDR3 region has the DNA TGCGCCAGCAGCCAAGCCCGGGTGGCCCCCACCGGGGAGCTGTTTTTT.

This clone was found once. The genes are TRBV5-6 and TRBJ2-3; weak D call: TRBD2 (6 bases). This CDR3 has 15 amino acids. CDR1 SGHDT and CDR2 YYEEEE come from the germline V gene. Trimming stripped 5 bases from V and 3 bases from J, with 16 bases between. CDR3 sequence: CASRRGTYITDTQYF. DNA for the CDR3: TGTGCCAGCAGGAGAGGGACTTACATAACAGATACGCAGTATTTT.

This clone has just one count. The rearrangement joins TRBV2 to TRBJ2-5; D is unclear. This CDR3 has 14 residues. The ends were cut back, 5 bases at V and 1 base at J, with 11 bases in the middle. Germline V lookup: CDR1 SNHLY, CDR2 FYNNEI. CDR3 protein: CASSPTVIQETQYF. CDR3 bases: TGTGCCAGCAGTCCTACAGTGATCCAAGAGACCCAGTACTTC.

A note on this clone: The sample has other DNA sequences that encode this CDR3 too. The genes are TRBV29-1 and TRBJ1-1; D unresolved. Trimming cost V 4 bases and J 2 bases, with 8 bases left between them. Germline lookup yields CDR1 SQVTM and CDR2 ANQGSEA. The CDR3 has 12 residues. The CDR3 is CSVVPGNTEAFF. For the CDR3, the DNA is TGCAGCGTTGTCCCCGGTAACACTGAAGCTTTCTTT.

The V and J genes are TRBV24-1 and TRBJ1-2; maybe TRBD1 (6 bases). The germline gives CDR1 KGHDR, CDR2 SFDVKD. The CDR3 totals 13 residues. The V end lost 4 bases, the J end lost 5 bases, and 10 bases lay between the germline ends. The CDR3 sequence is CATSEGAAYGYTF. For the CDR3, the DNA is TGTGCCACCAGTGAGGGGGCCGCTTATGGCTACACCTTC.

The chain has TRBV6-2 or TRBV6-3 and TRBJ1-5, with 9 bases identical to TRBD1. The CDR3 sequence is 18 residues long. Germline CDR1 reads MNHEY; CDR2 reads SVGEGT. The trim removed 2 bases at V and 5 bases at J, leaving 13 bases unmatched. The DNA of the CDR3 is TGTGCCAGCAGTTACGGGCCCCCCAACAGGGGGCATCATCAGCCCCAGCATTTT. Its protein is CASSYGPPNRGHHQPQHF.

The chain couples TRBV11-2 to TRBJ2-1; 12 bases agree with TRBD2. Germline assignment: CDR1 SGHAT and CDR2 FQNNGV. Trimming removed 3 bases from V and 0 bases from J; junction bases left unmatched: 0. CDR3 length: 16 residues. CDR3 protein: CASSLGLAGSYNEQFF. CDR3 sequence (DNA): TGTGCCAGCAGCTTGGGACTAGCGGGCTCCTACAATGAGCAGTTCTTC.

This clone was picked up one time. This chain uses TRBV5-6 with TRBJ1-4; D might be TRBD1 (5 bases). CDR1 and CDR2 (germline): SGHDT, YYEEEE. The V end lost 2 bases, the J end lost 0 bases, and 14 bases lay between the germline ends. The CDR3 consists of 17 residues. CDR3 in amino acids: CASSLRAGSATNEKLFF. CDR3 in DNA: TGTGCCAGCAGCTTAAGGGCAGGGTCGGCAACTAATGAAAAACTGTTTTTT.

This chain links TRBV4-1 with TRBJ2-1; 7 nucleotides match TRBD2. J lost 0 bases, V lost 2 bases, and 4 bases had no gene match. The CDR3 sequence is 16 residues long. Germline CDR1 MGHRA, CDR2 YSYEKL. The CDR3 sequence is CASSQPAGNSYNEQFF. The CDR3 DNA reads TGCGCCAGCAGCCAACCAGCGGGAAACTCCTACAATGAGCAGTTCTTC.

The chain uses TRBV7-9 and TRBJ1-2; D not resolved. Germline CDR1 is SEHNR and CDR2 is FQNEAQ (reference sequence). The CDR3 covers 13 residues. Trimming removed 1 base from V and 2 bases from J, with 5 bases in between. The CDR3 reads CASSLGGNYGYTF. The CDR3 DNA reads TGTGCCAGCAGCTTAGGCGGGAACTATGGCTACACCTTC.

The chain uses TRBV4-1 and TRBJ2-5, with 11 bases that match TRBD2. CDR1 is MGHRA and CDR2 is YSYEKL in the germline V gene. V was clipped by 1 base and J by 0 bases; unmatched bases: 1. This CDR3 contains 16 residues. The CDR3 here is CASSQASGGYQETQYF. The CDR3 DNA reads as TGCGCCAGCAGCCAAGCTAGCGGGGGGTACCAAGAGACCCAGTACTTC.

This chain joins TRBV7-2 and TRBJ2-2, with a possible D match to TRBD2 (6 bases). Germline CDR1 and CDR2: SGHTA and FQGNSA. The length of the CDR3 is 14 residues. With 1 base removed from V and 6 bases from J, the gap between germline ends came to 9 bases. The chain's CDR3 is CASSLGLESGELFF. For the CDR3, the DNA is TGTGCCAGCAGCTTAGGACTAGAGTCCGGGGAGCTGTTTTTT.

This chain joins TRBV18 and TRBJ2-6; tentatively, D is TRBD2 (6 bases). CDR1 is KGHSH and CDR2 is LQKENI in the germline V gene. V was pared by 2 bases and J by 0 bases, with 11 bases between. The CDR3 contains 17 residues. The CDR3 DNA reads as TGTGCCAGCTCACCATTCTTCGGGAGCTCTGGGGCCAACGTCCTGACTTTC. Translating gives CASSPFFGSSGANVLTF.

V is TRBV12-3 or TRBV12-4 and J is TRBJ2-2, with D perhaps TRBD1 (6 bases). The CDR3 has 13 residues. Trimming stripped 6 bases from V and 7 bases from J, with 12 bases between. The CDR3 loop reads CASRREQGGELFF. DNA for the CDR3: TGTGCCAGCAGACGGGAACAGGGCGGGGAGCTGTTTTTT.

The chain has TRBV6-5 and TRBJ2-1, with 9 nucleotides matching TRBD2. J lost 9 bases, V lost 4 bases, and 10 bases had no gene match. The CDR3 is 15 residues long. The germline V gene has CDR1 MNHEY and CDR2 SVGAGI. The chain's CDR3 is CASSSRGTSYIEQFF. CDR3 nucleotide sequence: TGTGCCAGCAGTTCGAGGGGGACTAGCTATATTGAGCAGTTCTTC.

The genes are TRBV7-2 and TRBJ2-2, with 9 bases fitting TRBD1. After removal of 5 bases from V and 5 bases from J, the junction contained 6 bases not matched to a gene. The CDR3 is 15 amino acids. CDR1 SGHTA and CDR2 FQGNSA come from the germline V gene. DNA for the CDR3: TGTGCCAGCAGCAGCCGACAGGGGGGGACCGGGGAGCTGTTTTTT. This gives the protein CASSSRQGGTGELFF.

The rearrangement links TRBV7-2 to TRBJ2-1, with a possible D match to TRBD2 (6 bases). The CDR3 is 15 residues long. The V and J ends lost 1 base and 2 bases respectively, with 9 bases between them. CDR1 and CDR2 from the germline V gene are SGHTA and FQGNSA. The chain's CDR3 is CASSLVRGTYNEQFF. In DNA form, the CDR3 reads TGTGCCAGCAGCTTAGTTCGGGGGACCTACAATGAGCAGTTCTTC.

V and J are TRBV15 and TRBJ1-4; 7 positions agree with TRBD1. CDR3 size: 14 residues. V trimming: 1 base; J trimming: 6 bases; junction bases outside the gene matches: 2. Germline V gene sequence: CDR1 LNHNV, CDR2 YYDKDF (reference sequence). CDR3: CATSRGGTDEKLFF. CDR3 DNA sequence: TGTGCCACCAGCAGAGGCGGGACAGATGAAAAACTGTTTTTT.